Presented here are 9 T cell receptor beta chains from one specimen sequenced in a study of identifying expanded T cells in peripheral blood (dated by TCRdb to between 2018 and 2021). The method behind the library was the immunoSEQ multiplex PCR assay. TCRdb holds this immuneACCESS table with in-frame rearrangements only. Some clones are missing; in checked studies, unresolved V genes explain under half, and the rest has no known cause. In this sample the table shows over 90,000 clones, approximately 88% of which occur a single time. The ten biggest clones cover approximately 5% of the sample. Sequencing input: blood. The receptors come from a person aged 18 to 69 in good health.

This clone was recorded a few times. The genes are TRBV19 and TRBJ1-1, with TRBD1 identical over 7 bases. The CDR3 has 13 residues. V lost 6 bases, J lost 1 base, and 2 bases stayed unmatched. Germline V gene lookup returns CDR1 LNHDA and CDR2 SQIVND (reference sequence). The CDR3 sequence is CASSGTENTEAFF. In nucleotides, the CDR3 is TGTGCCAGTAGCGGGACAGAGAACACTGAAGCTTTCTTT.

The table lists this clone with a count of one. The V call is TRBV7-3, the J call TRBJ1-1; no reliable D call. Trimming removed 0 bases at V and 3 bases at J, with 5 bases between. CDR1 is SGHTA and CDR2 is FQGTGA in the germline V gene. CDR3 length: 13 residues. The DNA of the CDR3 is TGTGCCAGCAGCTTAACGGGGTACACTGAAGCTTTCTTT. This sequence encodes CASSLTGYTEAFF. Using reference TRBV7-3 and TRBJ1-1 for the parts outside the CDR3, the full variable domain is GAGVSQTPSNKVTEKGKYVELRCDPISGHTALYWYRQSLGQGPEFLIYFQGTGAADDSGLPNDRFFAVRPEGSVSTLKIQRTERGDSAVYLCASSLTGYTEAFFGQGTRLTVV.

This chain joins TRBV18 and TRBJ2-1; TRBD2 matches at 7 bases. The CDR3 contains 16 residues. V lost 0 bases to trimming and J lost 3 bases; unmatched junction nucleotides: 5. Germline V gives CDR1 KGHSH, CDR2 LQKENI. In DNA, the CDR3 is TGTGCCAGCTCACCACCTGGAGGGAGGGTCTACAATGAGCAGTTCTTC. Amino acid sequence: CASSPPGGRVYNEQFF.

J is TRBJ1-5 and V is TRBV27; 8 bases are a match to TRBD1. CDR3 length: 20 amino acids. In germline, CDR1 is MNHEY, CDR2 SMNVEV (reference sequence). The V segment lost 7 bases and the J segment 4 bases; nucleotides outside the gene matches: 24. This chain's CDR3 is CASNLGALVGRQGKNQPQHF. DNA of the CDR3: TGTGCCAGCAACCTGGGAGCATTAGTGGGGAGACAGGGGAAAAATCAGCCCCAGCATTTT.

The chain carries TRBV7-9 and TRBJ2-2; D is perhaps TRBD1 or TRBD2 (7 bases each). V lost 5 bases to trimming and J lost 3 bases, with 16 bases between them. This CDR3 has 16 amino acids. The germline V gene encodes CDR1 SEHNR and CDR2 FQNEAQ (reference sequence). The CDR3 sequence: CASSRRAGGDTGELFF. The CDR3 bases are TGTGCCAGCAGCCGTCGCGCAGGGGGGGACACCGGGGAGCTGTTTTTT.

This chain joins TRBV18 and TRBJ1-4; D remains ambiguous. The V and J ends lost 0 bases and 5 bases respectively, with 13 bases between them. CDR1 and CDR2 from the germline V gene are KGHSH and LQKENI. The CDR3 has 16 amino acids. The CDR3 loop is CASSPPNAPTNEKLFF. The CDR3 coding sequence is TGTGCCAGCTCACCACCTAACGCCCCTACAAATGAAAAACTGTTTTTT. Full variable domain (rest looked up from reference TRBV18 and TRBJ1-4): NAGVMQNPRHLVRRRGQEARLRCSPMKGHSHVYWYRQLPEEGLKFMVYLQKENIIDESGMPKERFSAEFPKEGPSILRIQQVVRGDSAAYFCASSPPNAPTNEKLFFGSGTQLSVL.

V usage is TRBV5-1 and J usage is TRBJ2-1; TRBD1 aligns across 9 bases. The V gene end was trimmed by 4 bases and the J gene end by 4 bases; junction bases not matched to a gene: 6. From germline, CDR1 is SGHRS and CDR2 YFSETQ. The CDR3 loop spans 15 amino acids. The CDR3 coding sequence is TGCGCCAGCAGCACCCAAGGACAGGGGTACAATGAGCAGTTCTTC. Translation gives CASSTQGQGYNEQFF.

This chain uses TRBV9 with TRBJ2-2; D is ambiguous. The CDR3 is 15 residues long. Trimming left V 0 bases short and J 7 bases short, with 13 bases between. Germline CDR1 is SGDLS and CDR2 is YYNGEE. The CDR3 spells CASSVEVAGSGELFF. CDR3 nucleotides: TGTGCCAGCAGCGTAGAAGTGGCCGGTAGCGGGGAGCTGTTTTTT.

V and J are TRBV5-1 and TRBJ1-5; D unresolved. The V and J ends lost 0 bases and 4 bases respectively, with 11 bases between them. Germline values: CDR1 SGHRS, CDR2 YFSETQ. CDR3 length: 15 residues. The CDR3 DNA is TGCGCCAGCAGCTTGGAGGGAGTTGGAAATCAGCCCCAGCATTTT. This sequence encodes CASSLEGVGNQPQHF.